The table lists the clone carrying this T cell receptor (beta chain) with a few counts. Its cognate antigen is unknown. TCRdb re-called the 5' RACE reads with MiXCR, one entry per CDR3 protein. The sample holds roughly 700,000 distinct CDR3 sequences, 15% to 20% seen once. The sample originates from a study of CD8 T cells in ankylosing spondylitis. Findings and limits, study-wide: It appeared that ankylosing spondylitis blood was characterized by a TCR beta motif of about 8 highly homologous variants. Some motif variants had been reported before (in reactive arthritis synovial fluid and blood).

The CDR3 covers 12 residues. V was clipped by 4 bases and J by 3 bases, with 9 bases between them. CDR1 and CDR2 from the germline V gene are SQVTM and ANQGSEA. Input material: blood, either unsorted or a sorted T cell fraction (not recorded which). This rearrangement joins TRBV29-1 to TRBJ1-2; D uncertain. This TCR came from a male donor with ankylosing spondylitis. Here the CDR3 DNA reads TGCAGCGTTGTAAACCCGGACTATGGCTACACCTTC. Protein sequence: CSVVNPDYGYTF.